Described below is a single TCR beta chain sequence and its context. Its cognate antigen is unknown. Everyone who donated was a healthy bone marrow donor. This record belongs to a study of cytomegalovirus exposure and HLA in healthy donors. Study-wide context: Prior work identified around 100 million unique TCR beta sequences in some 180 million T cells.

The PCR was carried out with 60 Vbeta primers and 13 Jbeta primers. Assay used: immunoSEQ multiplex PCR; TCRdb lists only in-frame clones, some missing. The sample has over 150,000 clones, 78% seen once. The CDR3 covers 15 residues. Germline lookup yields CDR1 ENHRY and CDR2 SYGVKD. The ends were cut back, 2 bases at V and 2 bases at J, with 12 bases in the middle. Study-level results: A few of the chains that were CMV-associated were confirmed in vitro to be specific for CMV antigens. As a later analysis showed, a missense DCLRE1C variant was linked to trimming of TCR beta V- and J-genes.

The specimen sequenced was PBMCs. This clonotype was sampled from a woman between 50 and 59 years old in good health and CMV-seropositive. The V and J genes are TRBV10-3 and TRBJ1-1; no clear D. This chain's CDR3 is CAISEQVSVNTEAFF. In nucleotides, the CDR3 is TGTGCCATCAGTGAGCAGGTGTCAGTTAACACTGAAGCTTTCTTT.